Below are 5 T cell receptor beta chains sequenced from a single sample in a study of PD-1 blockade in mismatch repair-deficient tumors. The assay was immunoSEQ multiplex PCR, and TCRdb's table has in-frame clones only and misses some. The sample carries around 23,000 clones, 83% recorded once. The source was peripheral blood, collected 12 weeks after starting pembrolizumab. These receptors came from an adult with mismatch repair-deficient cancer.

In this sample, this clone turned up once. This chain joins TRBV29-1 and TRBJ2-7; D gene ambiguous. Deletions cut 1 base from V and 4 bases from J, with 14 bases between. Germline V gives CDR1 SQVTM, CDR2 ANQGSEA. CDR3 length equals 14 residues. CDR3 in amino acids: CSVEVKGRSYEQYF. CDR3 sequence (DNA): TGCAGCGTTGAAGTTAAGGGCAGGTCTTACGAGCAGTACTTC.

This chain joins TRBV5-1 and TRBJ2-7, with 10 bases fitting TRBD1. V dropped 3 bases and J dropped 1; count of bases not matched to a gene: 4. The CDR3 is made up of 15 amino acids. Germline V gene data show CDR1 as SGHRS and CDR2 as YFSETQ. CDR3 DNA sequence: TGCGCCAGCAGCTCCGGACAGGGGGGTTCCTACGAGCAGTACTTC. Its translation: CASSSGQGGSYEQYF.

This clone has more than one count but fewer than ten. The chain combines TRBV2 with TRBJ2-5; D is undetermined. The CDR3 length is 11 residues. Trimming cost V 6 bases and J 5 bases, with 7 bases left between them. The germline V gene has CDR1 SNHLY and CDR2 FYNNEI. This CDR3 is CASRRAETQYF. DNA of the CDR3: TGTGCCAGCAGGCGAGCCGAGACCCAGTACTTC.

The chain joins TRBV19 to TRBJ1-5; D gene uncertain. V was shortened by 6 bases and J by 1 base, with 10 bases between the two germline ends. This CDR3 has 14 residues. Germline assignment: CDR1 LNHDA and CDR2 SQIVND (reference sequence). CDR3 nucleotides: TGTGCCAGTAGCCTACGGTGGAGCAATCAGCCCCAGCATTTT. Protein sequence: CASSLRWSNQPQHF. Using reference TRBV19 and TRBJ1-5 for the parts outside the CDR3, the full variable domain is DGGITQSPKYLFRKEGQNVTLSCEQNLNHDAMYWYRQDPGQGLRLIYYSQIVNDFQKGDIAEGYSVSREKKESFPLTVTSAQKNPTAFYLCASSLRWSNQPQHFGDGTRLSIL.

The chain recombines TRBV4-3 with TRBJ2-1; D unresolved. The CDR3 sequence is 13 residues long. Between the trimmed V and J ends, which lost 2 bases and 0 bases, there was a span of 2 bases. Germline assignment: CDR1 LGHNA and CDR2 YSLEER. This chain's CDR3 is CASSQSSYNEQFF. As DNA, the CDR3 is TGCGCCAGCAGCCAAAGCTCCTACAATGAGCAGTTCTTC.